The rows below give T cell receptor beta chains drawn from one sample of a study of cytotoxic CD8 clonotypes in ibrutinib-treated CLL. Libraries were prepared by immunoSEQ multiplex PCR; TCRdb keeps only in-frame clonotypes and omits some of them. This sample has over 250,000 clones; around 69% occur once, and the top ten carry about 5.7%. This specimen was PBMCs, taken at disease progression, from a patient treated with ibrutinib. Source of these receptors: a human donor with chronic lymphocytic leukemia. CDR3s include the opening cysteine and the closing phenylalanine or tryptophan. The D gene is left open where the match is weak. Clone sizes are given selectively: once, few, many, or a class where the clone is expanded.

v_call	d_call	clone_size	j_call	cdr3_nt	cdr3_aa
TRBV18	TRBD1	NA	TRBJ1-2	TGTGCCAGCTCCCAACAGGGGGCCTATGGCTACACCTTC	CASSQQGAYGYTF
TRBV25-1	NA	NA	TRBJ2-1	TGTGCCAGCAGTGAACCAAACGCAGGGGGGTACAATGAGCAGTTCTTC	CASSEPNAGGYNEQFF
TRBV6-6	NA	NA	TRBJ2-5	TGTGCCAGCAGTCGGGGTATTGGAGAGACCCAGTACTTC	CASSRGIGETQYF
TRBV5-1	NA	NA	TRBJ1-5	TGCGCCAGCAGCTTGGGCCAGGCACAGCCCCAGCATTTT	CASSLGQAQPQHF
TRBV5-4	TRBD2	NA	TRBJ2-2	TGTGCCAGCAGCTTGCGGGTAGCGGGTAACGGGGAGCTGTTTTTT	CASSLRVAGNGELFF
TRBV9	NA	few	TRBJ2-2	TGTGCCAGCAGCACACCAGGGTTGACCGGGGAGCTGTTTTTT	CASSTPGLTGELFF
TRBV7-2	TRBD1	NA	TRBJ2-4	TGTGCCAGCAGCCCTCGGACAGGGGGCGCAACGGACATTCAGTACTTC	CASSPRTGGATDIQYF
TRBV6-1	NA	NA	TRBJ1-2	TGTGCCAGCAGTTGGGACGGACCCTATGGCTACACCTTC	CASSWDGPYGYTF
TRBV19	NA	NA	TRBJ2-2	TGTGCCAGTAGTAATGAGGGGCTGGTATCCGGGGAGCTGTTTTTT	CASSNEGLVSGELFF
TRBV29-1	TRBD1	once	TRBJ1-1	TGCAGCGTTGAAGGACGAGGACAGGGGGGCGTGAACACTGAAGCTTTCTTT	CSVEGRGQGGVNTEAFF
TRBV4-3	TRBD1	NA	TRBJ1-1	TGCGCCAGCAGCCAAGACTACCGACAGGGAAAGAGGACTGAAGCTTTCTTT	CASSQDYRQGKRTEAFF
TRBV2	TRBD1	NA	TRBJ2-7	TGTGCCAGCAGTCGACAGGGGACGGGCTACGAGCAGTACTTC	CASSRQGTGYEQYF
TRBV6-5	NA	NA	TRBJ1-6	TGTGCCACCCGGGGATCCCCCTCACCCCTCCACTTT	CATRGSPSPLHF
TRBV10-3	NA	NA	TRBJ2-5	TGTGCCATCAGTGAAGGAGGGCCGGGGCAAGAGACCCAGTACTTC	CAISEGGPGQETQYF
TRBV10-3	NA	NA	TRBJ1-3	TGTGCCGTCCGCGAGGGGCTCCTCTCTGGAAACACCATATATTTT	CAVREGLLSGNTIYF
TRBV25-1	TRBD2	NA	TRBJ2-3	TGTGCCAGCAGTGAAACTTCGGAGCGGGATGGGCAAGATACGCAGTATTTT	CASSETSERDGQDTQYF
TRBV4-1	NA	NA	TRBJ2-5	TGCGCCAGCAGCCAAGAGAGTTGGGGGCAGTCCCAAGAGACCCAGTACTTC	CASSQESWGQSQETQYF
TRBV15	TRBD1	few	TRBJ1-2	TGTGCCACCAGCAGAGATCCAGGGGGCTATGGCTACACCTTC	CATSRDPGGYGYTF
TRBV7-8	NA	NA	TRBJ1-2	TGTGCCAGCAGCTTGGACAGCCGGAACTATGGCTACACCTTC	CASSLDSRNYGYTF
TRBV12-5	TRBD1	NA	TRBJ1-6	TGTGCTAGTGGTTTGCGAGACAGGGGGATCCACTATAATTCACCCCTCCACTTT	CASGLRDRGIHYNSPLHF
TRBV7-9	NA	NA	TRBJ2-5	TGTGCCAGCAGCTTTAGGTCCGGTCCGCCCGCCTACCAAGAGACCCAGTACTTC	CASSFRSGPPAYQETQYF
TRBV29-1	TRBD2	NA	TRBJ2-7	TGCAGCGTACAGCCGCCATCTTTAGCGGGATCTAGGGAGCAGTACTTC	CSVQPPSLAGSREQYF
TRBV7-3	NA	NA	TRBJ2-7	TGTGCCAGCAGCTTATTAGTGGGGGCACCTTACGAGCAGTACTTC	CASSLLVGAPYEQYF
TRBV27	NA	NA	TRBJ2-2	TGTGCCAGCAGTTTTTGGGCCGGGGAGCTGTTTTTT	CASSFWAGELFF
TRBV19	NA	NA	TRBJ1-5	TGTGCCAGTAGTATAGGGACAGCTAGCAATCAGCCCCAGCATTTT	CASSIGTASNQPQHF
TRBV5-1	NA	NA	TRBJ2-1	TGCGCCAGCAGGGTTATGGACGTCTACAATGAGCAGTTCTTC	CASRVMDVYNEQFF